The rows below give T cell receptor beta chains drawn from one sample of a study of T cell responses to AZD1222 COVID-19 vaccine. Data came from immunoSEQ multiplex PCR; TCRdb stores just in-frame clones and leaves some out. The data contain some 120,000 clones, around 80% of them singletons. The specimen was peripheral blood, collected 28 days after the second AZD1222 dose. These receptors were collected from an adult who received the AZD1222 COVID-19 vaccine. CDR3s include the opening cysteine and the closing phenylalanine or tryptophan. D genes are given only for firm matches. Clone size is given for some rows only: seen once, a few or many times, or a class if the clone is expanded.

CDR3 protein: CASSKTVGLYEQYF
CDR3 DNA: TGTGCCAGCAGCAAGACAGTAGGATTGTACGAGCAGTACTTC
J gene: TRBJ2-7
D gene: .
clone size: few
V gene: TRBV7-8

CDR3 protein: CASSQEGLINTGELFF
CDR3 DNA: TGCGCCAGCAGCCAAGAAGGGCTTATCAACACCGGGGAGCTGTTTTTT
J gene: TRBJ2-2
D gene: .
clone size: .
V gene: TRBV4-1

CDR3 protein: CASSLYTGLEADGYTF
CDR3 DNA: TGTGCCAGCAGTTTATATACGGGTCTTGAGGCAGATGGCTACACCTTC
J gene: TRBJ1-2
D gene: .
clone size: few
V gene: TRBV28

CDR3 protein: CASSLSTPGRPSSYEQYF
CDR3 DNA: TGTGCCAGCAGTTTATCGACCCCGGGCAGGCCGAGCTCCTACGAGCAGTACTTC
J gene: TRBJ2-7
D gene: .
clone size: .
V gene: TRBV27

CDR3 protein: CASSFSTGGRSPLHF
CDR3 DNA: TGTGCCAGCAGTTTCTCGACAGGGGGCCGTTCACCCCTCCACTTT
J gene: TRBJ1-6
D gene: TRBD1
clone size: .
V gene: TRBV28

CDR3 protein: CASSFLGVEAFF
CDR3 DNA: TGTGCCAGCAGTTTTCTGGGAGTTGAAGCTTTCTTT
J gene: TRBJ1-1
D gene: .
clone size: .
V gene: TRBV28

CDR3 protein: CASSLGLTVMNTEAFF
CDR3 DNA: TGCGCCAGCAGCTTGGGGTTGACAGTTATGAACACTGAAGCTTTCTTT
J gene: TRBJ1-1
D gene: .
clone size: .
V gene: TRBV5-1

CDR3 protein: CASSDRQGGGYTF
CDR3 DNA: TGTGCCAGCTCAGATCGACAGGGAGGGGGCTACACCTTC
J gene: TRBJ1-2
D gene: TRBD1
clone size: .
V gene: TRBV18

CDR3 protein: CASSPVDYQAREQYF
CDR3 DNA: TGTGCCAGCAGTCCCGTGGACTACCAGGCCCGCGAGCAGTACTTC
J gene: TRBJ2-7
D gene: .
clone size: .
V gene: TRBV28

CDR3 protein: CASSLTGPNEQFF
CDR3 DNA: TGTGCCAGCAGCCTGACAGGGCCCAATGAGCAGTTCTTC
J gene: TRBJ2-1
D gene: TRBD1
clone size: .
V gene: TRBV12-3/TRBV12-4

CDR3 protein: CATNRGSPNYGYTF
CDR3 DNA: TGTGCCACTAACCGGGGGTCCCCCAACTATGGCTACACCTTC
J gene: TRBJ1-2
D gene: .
clone size: .
V gene: TRBV2

CDR3 protein: CASSPVAAGIGNSPLHF
CDR3 DNA: TGTGCCAGCAGTCCAGTCGCGGCAGGGATAGGTAATTCACCCCTCCACTTT
J gene: TRBJ1-6
D gene: .
clone size: .
V gene: TRBV6-6

CDR3 protein: CASSRQGEGTNEKLFF
CDR3 DNA: TGTGCCAGCAGTCGACAAGGTGAAGGCACTAATGAAAAACTGTTTTTT
J gene: TRBJ1-4
D gene: .
clone size: .
V gene: TRBV27

CDR3 protein: CASSRQRTEAFF
CDR3 DNA: TGTGCCAGCAGTCGACAGAGGACTGAAGCTTTCTTT
J gene: TRBJ1-1
D gene: .
clone size: .
V gene: TRBV28

CDR3 protein: CASSVEGTSSYEQYF
CDR3 DNA: TGTGCCAGCAGCGTAGAGGGGACATCCTCTTACGAGCAGTACTTC
J gene: TRBJ2-7
D gene: .
clone size: .
V gene: TRBV9

CDR3 protein: CASSLPGSGVVAFF
CDR3 DNA: TGTGCCAGCAGCCTCCCAGGCTCAGGGGTGGTAGCTTTCTTT
J gene: TRBJ1-1
D gene: .
clone size: .
V gene: TRBV7-2

CDR3 protein: CASSVGGGWTEAFF
CDR3 DNA: TGTGCCAGTAGTGTCGGGGGCGGTTGGACTGAAGCTTTCTTT
J gene: TRBJ1-1
D gene: .
clone size: .
V gene: TRBV19

CDR3 protein: CAAVTPSSYNEQFF
CDR3 DNA: TGTGCCGCGGTAACACCGAGCTCCTACAATGAGCAGTTCTTC
J gene: TRBJ2-1
D gene: .
clone size: .
V gene: TRBV28

CDR3 protein: CASSPWSGATNEKLFF
CDR3 DNA: TGTGCCAGCAGCCCTTGGTCGGGAGCAACTAATGAAAAACTGTTTTTT
J gene: TRBJ1-4
D gene: .
clone size: .
V gene: TRBV7-6

CDR3 protein: CASSDAGYTF
CDR3 DNA: TGTGCCAGCAGTGACGCCGGCTACACCTTC
J gene: TRBJ1-2
D gene: .
clone size: once
V gene: TRBV2

CDR3 protein: CASSPVRTGELFF
CDR3 DNA: TGTGCCAGCAGTCCGGTCAGGACCGGGGAGCTGTTTTTT
J gene: TRBJ2-2
D gene: .
clone size: .
V gene: TRBV6-2/TRBV6-3

CDR3 protein: CASSRLGTGGNTIYF
CDR3 DNA: TGTGCCAGCAGTCGACTCGGGACAGGGGGAAACACCATATATTTT
J gene: TRBJ1-3
D gene: TRBD1
clone size: .
V gene: TRBV6-5

CDR3 protein: CASRLNTEAFF
CDR3 DNA: TGTGCCAGCAGGTTGAACACTGAAGCTTTCTTT
J gene: TRBJ1-1
D gene: .
clone size: .
V gene: TRBV6-5

CDR3 protein: CASSQDPQGGQKLFF
CDR3 DNA: TGCGCCAGCAGCCAAGATCCCCAGGGGGGTCAAAAACTGTTTTTT
J gene: TRBJ1-4
D gene: TRBD1
clone size: .
V gene: TRBV4-3

CDR3 protein: CASSSRSQGSGYTF
CDR3 DNA: TGTGCCAGCAGCTCCAGATCACAGGGTTCTGGCTACACCTTC
J gene: TRBJ1-2
D gene: .
clone size: .
V gene: TRBV7-2

CDR3 protein: CASSSGTSGGETQYF
CDR3 DNA: TGTGCCAGCAGCTCGGGGACTAGCGGGGGGGAGACCCAGTACTTC
J gene: TRBJ2-5
D gene: TRBD2
clone size: .
V gene: TRBV5-4

CDR3 protein: CASTGSSYNSPLHF
CDR3 DNA: TGTGCCAGCACTGGGAGCTCCTATAATTCACCCCTCCACTTT
J gene: TRBJ1-6
D gene: .
clone size: once
V gene: TRBV28

CDR3 protein: CASSYIWNEQFF
CDR3 DNA: TGTGCCAGCAGTTACATTTGGAATGAGCAGTTCTTC
J gene: TRBJ2-1
D gene: .
clone size: .
V gene: TRBV6-2/TRBV6-3

CDR3 protein: CASSFYGTSNQPQHF
CDR3 DNA: TGTGCCAGCAGCTTTTACGGCACTAGCAATCAGCCCCAGCATTTT
J gene: TRBJ1-5
D gene: .
clone size: .
V gene: TRBV5-6

CDR3 protein: CASSLLNYRGMNYGYTF
CDR3 DNA: TGTGCCAGCAGTTTATTAAATTACAGGGGGATGAACTATGGCTACACCTTC
J gene: TRBJ1-2
D gene: TRBD1
clone size: .
V gene: TRBV28

CDR3 protein: CASSPPGLALYEQYF
CDR3 DNA: TGTGCCAGCTCACCTCCGGGACTAGCTCTGTACGAGCAGTACTTC
J gene: TRBJ2-7
D gene: TRBD2
clone size: many
V gene: TRBV18

CDR3 protein: CASSPAITEVNYGYTF
CDR3 DNA: TGTGCCAGCAGCCCGGCCATCACAGAGGTTAACTATGGCTACACCTTC
J gene: TRBJ1-2
D gene: .
clone size: few
V gene: TRBV7-9

CDR3 protein: CASSRGLNTEAFF
CDR3 DNA: TGTGCCAGCAGCAGGGGGCTGAACACTGAAGCTTTCTTT
J gene: TRBJ1-1
D gene: TRBD1
clone size: .
V gene: TRBV6-6

CDR3 protein: CSASGVVEDPSSPLHF
CDR3 DNA: TGCAGTGCTAGTGGAGTGGTGGAGGACCCGTCTTCACCCCTCCACTTT
J gene: TRBJ1-6
D gene: .
clone size: .
V gene: TRBV20-1

CDR3 protein: CASKGGRGGGYTF
CDR3 DNA: TGTGCCAGCAAGGGTGGGAGAGGGGGTGGCTACACCTTC
J gene: TRBJ1-2
D gene: .
clone size: few
V gene: TRBV2

CDR3 protein: CASSLYREGTEAFF
CDR3 DNA: TGTGCCAGCAGCTTATACCGGGAGGGGACTGAAGCTTTCTTT
J gene: TRBJ1-1
D gene: .
clone size: .
V gene: TRBV7-9

CDR3 protein: CASSLGQSVFDEQYF
CDR3 DNA: TGTGCCAGCAGTTTAGGACAGTCGGTCTTCGACGAGCAGTACTTC
J gene: TRBJ2-7
D gene: .
clone size: .
V gene: TRBV28

CDR3 protein: CASSVAPKGELFF
CDR3 DNA: TGTGCCAGCAGCGTAGCTCCGAAAGGGGAGCTGTTTTTT
J gene: TRBJ2-2
D gene: .
clone size: .
V gene: TRBV9

CDR3 protein: CASSQEDEVSSYNEQFF
CDR3 DNA: TGTGCCAGCAGCCAAGAGGACGAAGTTAGCTCCTACAATGAGCAGTTCTTC
J gene: TRBJ2-1
D gene: .
clone size: once
V gene: TRBV3-1/TRBV3-2

CDR3 protein: CASSPGGADEQFF
CDR3 DNA: TGTGCCAGCAGCCCCGGGGGGGCGGATGAGCAGTTCTTC
J gene: TRBJ2-1
D gene: TRBD2
clone size: .
V gene: TRBV27

CDR3 protein: CASSLRWDGGYTF
CDR3 DNA: TGTGCCAGCAGCTTAAGGTGGGACGGCGGCTACACCTTC
J gene: TRBJ1-2
D gene: .
clone size: .
V gene: TRBV7-2

CDR3 protein: CASSKQGVSGNTIYF
CDR3 DNA: TGTGCCAGCAGCAAACAGGGGGTATCTGGAAACACCATATATTTT
J gene: TRBJ1-3
D gene: TRBD1
clone size: .
V gene: TRBV2

CDR3 protein: CASSALGGTGTSKNYGYTF
CDR3 DNA: TGTGCCAGCAGCGCCCTCGGGGGGACAGGGACCTCAAAGAACTATGGCTACACCTTC
J gene: TRBJ1-2
D gene: TRBD1
clone size: .
V gene: TRBV9

CDR3 protein: CASSVKTGVVSYNSPLHF
CDR3 DNA: TGTGCCAGCAGTGTGAAAACGGGGGTAGTATCCTATAATTCACCCCTCCACTTT
J gene: TRBJ1-6
D gene: .
clone size: many
V gene: TRBV6-4

CDR3 protein: CASSPTGGNTEAFF
CDR3 DNA: TGTGCCAGCAGCCCTACAGGGGGGAACACTGAAGCTTTCTTT
J gene: TRBJ1-1
D gene: TRBD1
clone size: .
V gene: TRBV5-5

CDR3 protein: CASIRLAGGYNEQFF
CDR3 DNA: TGTGCCAGCATACGGCTAGCGGGGGGTTACAATGAGCAGTTCTTC
J gene: TRBJ2-1
D gene: TRBD2
clone size: .
V gene: TRBV2